A selection of T cell receptor beta chains follows, all from one sample in a study of T cells in pancreatic ductal adenocarcinoma. Some clones are missing from TCRdb's copy, which holds only in-frame ones; the method was immunoSEQ multiplex PCR. The repertoire consists of approximately 97,000 clones, with roughly 96% occurring once and the leading ten covering around 3.2%. Sequenced sample: PBMCs. These receptors all stem from a human donor with pancreatic ductal adenocarcinoma. Each CDR3 is given with its conserved first and last residue. Each record gives: J gene, V gene, D gene, clone size, CDR3 protein, CDR3 DNA. A D gene is named only where the DNA matches it firmly. A clone size is listed for some rows: how often the clone was seen (once, few, many), or a class if it is expanded.

TRBJ2-5 | TRBV6-6 | . | . | CASSSQETQYF | TGTGCCAGCAGTTCTCAAGAGACCCAGTACTTC
TRBJ1-5 | TRBV6-1 | . | . | CASEEFNQPQHF | TGTGCCAGCGAGGAATTCAATCAGCCCCAGCATTTT
TRBJ1-4 | TRBV4-2 | . | . | CASSQTGIPQGGKLFF | TGTGCCAGCAGCCAAACCGGGATCCCCCAAGGGGGAAAACTGTTTTTT
TRBJ1-1 | TRBV18 | . | . | CASSPRENTEAFF | TGTGCCAGCTCACCGAGGGAGAACACTGAAGCTTTCTTT
TRBJ1-2 | TRBV4-2 | . | few | CASSQDRLYGYTF | TGTGCCAGCAGCCAAGACCGGTTATATGGCTACACCTTC
TRBJ1-2 | TRBV30 | . | . | CASRGLGTF | TGTGCCAGCCGTGGGCTTGGGACCTTC
TRBJ2-2 | TRBV5-1 | . | . | CASSLEGAGELFF | TGCGCCAGCAGCTTGGAGGGGGCCGGGGAGCTGTTTTTT
TRBJ2-5 | TRBV5-1 | . | . | CASSPGGARETQYF | TGCGCCAGCAGCCCTGGGGGGGCACGAGAGACCCAGTACTTC
TRBJ2-4 | TRBV11-3 | . | . | CASSPSVRQWGAKNIQYF | TGTGCCAGCAGCCCGTCTGTCCGACAGTGGGGAGCCAAAAACATTCAGTACTTC
TRBJ2-3 | TRBV7-9 | . | . | CASSLSATRDTQYF | TGTGCCAGCAGCTTAAGCGCGACGAGAGATACGCAGTATTTT
TRBJ2-2 | TRBV10-3 | . | . | CAISEKGGTGELFF | TGTGCCATCAGTGAGAAAGGCGGCACCGGGGAGCTGTTTTTT
TRBJ1-1 | TRBV9 | . | . | CASSLALNTEAFF | TGTGCCAGCAGTCTCGCCTTAAACACCGAAGCTTTCTTT
TRBJ2-7 | TRBV6-6 | TRBD2 | . | CASSYASGPYEQYF | TGTGCCAGCAGTTATGCTAGCGGACCCTACGAGCAGTACTTC
TRBJ2-3 | TRBV15 | TRBD2 | . | CATSRDREGTDTQYF | TGTGCCACCAGCAGAGACAGGGAGGGAACAGATACGCAGTATTTT
TRBJ2-3 | TRBV6-1 | TRBD2 | . | CASRLAGGDTQYF | TGTGCCAGCAGACTAGCGGGAGGCGATACGCAGTATTTT
TRBJ2-1 | TRBV5-1 | TRBD2 | . | CASSLSGGLAGVGEQFF | TGCGCCAGCAGCTTGTCGGGGGGACTAGCGGGAGTCGGTGAGCAGTTCTTC
TRBJ1-2 | TRBV6-1 | TRBD1 | . | CASAPGQGYGYTF | TGTGCCAGCGCTCCCGGACAGGGCTATGGCTACACCTTC
TRBJ2-7 | TRBV5-1 | TRBD2 | . | CASSRRTSDEQYF | TGCGCCAGCAGCAGAAGGACTAGCGACGAGCAGTACTTC
TRBJ2-2 | TRBV9 | TRBD2 | . | CASSIRLAGAGELFF | TGTGCCAGCAGCATCCGACTAGCGGGAGCCGGGGAGCTGTTTTTT
TRBJ2-3 | TRBV9 | . | . | CASSVGAISTDTQYF | TGTGCCAGCAGCGTAGGAGCTATTAGCACAGATACGCAGTATTTT
TRBJ2-7 | TRBV20-1 | . | once | CSAYRVEQYF | TGCAGTGCTTACAGGGTCGAGCAGTACTTC
TRBJ2-1 | TRBV27 | TRBD1 | . | CASSSLPGQGPYNEQFF | TGTGCCAGCAGTTCCTTGCCGGGACAGGGCCCCTACAATGAGCAGTTCTTC
TRBJ1-4 | TRBV19 | . | . | CASSVQATNEKLFF | TGTGCCAGTAGTGTACAGGCAACTAATGAAAAACTGTTTTTT
TRBJ2-2 | TRBV18 | TRBD2 | . | CASSPRLARAHPGELFF | TGTGCCAGCTCACCAAGACTAGCTCGGGCCCACCCCGGGGAGCTGTTTTTT
TRBJ2-5 | TRBV28 | TRBD1 | . | CASRSTGGGEAQYF | TGTGCCAGCAGGTCCACAGGGGGCGGCGAGGCCCAGTACTTC
TRBJ2-5 | TRBV13 | . | . | CASSSKETQYF | TGTGCCAGCAGCTCCAAAGAGACCCAGTACTTC
TRBJ1-1 | TRBV6-1 | . | . | CASSVGWPGTHAFF | TGTGCCAGCAGTGTCGGATGGCCCGGGACTCATGCTTTCTTT
TRBJ1-5 | TRBV30 | TRBD1 | . | CAWGGQGNQPQHF | TGTGCCTGGGGGGGACAGGGCAATCAGCCCCAGCATTTT
TRBJ2-4 | TRBV2 | . | . | CASSELGNIQYF | TGTGCCAGCAGTGAACTCGGGAACATTCAGTACTTC